The present T cell receptor (beta chain) was sequenced within a study of Graves' ophthalmopathy and Graves' hyperthyroidism. Study-wide results and caveats: In blood appeared most of the expanded thyroid clonotypes whose frequency exceeded 0.001. In predicting ophthalmopathy progression, the model reached about 71% sensitivity and 72.22% specificity.

Researchers took RNA transcripts and amplified TCR beta CDR3 regions from them. The first-round RT-PCR employed HTBI primers together with the Qiagen OneStep RT-PCR kit. A multiplex PCR was then performed as the second round. MiXCR, applied by TCRdb to the multiplex PCR reads, yields one record per CDR3 protein. The table records around 170,000 distinct CDR3 sequences, 30% to 45% of them present only once. On this clonotype itself: Its antigen is not known.

The receptor's source is a woman aged 40 to 49 with Graves' ophthalmopathy. Specimen: peripheral blood.

Here the CDR3 reads CASSGGAKNIQYF. CDR3 in DNA: TGTGCCAGCAGCGGGGGAGCCAAAAACATTCAGTACTTC. The genes are TRBV7-2 and TRBJ2-4; perhaps D is TRBD1 or TRBD2 (5 bases each). The CDR3 runs to 13 residues. The V gene lost 5 bases and the J gene lost 0 bases, with 5 bases spanning the gap. Germline V gene sequence: CDR1 SGHTA, CDR2 FQGNSA.